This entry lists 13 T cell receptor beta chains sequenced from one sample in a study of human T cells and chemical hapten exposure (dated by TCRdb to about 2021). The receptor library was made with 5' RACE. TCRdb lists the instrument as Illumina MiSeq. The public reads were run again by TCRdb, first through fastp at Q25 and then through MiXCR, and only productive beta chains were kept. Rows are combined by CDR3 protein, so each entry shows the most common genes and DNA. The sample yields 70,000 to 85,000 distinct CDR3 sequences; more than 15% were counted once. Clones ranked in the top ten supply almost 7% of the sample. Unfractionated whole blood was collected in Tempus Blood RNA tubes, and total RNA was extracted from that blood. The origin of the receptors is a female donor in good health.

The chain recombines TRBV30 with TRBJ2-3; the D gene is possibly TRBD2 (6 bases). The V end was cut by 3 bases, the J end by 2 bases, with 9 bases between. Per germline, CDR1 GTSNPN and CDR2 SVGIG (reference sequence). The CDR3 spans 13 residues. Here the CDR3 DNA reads TGTGCCTGGAGCGGGGGTCCCACAGATACGCAGTATTTT. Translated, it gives CAWSGGPTDTQYF.

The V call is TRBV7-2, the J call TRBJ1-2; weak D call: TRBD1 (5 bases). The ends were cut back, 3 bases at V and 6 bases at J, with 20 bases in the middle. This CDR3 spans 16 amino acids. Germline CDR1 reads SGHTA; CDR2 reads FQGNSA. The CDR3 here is CASSFASSDSFHGYTF. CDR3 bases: TGTGCCAGCAGCTTTGCGTCCAGCGACAGTTTTCATGGCTACACCTTC.

CDR3 amino acids: CASRTTGTGIMANVLTF. CDR3 nucleotide sequence: TGTGCCAGTAGAACAACCGGGACAGGGATAATGGCCAACGTCCTGACTTTC. The rearrangement uses TRBV19 and TRBJ2-6, with TRBD1 matching 9 bases. This CDR3 is 17 amino acids long. The V and J ends lost 6 bases and 6 bases, in that order; junction bases with no gene match: 12. Per the germline V gene, CDR1 is LNHDA and CDR2 is SQIVND (reference sequence).

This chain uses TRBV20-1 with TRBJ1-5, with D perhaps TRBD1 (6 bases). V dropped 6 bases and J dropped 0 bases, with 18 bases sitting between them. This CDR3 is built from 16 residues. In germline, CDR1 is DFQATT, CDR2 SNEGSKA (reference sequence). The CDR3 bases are TGCAGTGCCCGCTTATTCGGACAGACTAGCAATCAGCCCCAGCATTTT. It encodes CSARLFGQTSNQPQHF.

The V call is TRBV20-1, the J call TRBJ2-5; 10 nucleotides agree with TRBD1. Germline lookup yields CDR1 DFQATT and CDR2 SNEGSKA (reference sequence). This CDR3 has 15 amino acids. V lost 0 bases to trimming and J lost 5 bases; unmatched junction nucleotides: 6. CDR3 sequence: CSARDPDRGLETQYF. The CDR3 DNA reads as TGCAGTGCTAGAGATCCAGACAGGGGGCTCGAGACCCAGTACTTC.

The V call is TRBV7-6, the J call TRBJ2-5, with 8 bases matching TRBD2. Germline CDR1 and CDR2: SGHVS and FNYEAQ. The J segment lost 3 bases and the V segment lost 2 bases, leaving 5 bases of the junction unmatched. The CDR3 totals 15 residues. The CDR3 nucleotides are TGTGCCAGCAGCTTATGGAGCGGGGGTGAAGAGACCCAGTACTTC. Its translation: CASSLWSGGEETQYF.

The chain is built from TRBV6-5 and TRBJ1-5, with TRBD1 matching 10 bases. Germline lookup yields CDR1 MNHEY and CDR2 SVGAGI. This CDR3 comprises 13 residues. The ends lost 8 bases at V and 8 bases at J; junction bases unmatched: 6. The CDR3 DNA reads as TGTGCCAGCCAACGACAGGGGGCTGAGCCCCAGCATTTT. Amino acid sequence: CASQRQGAEPQHF.

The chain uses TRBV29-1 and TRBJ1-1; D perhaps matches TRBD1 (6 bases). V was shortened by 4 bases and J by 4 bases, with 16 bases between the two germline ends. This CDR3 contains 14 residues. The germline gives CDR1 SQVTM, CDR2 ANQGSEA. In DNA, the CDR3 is TGCAGCGTTGTAGGGTGGGGGGCGCGCACTGAAGCTTTCTTT. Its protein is CSVVGWGARTEAFF.

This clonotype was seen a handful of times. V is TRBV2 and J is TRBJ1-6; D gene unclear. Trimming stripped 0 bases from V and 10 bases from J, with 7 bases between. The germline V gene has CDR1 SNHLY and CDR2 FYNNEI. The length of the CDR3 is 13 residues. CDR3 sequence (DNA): TGTGCCAGCAGTGAAGCAGAGGGATCACCCCTCCACTTT. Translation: CASSEAEGSPLHF.

CDR3 sequence (DNA): TGTGCCACCAGCAGAGATCAAGGGACAGGGTATGGCTACACCTTC. It yields the protein CATSRDQGTGYGYTF. The V call is TRBV15, the J call TRBJ1-2; 9 bases map to TRBD1. Losses at the gene ends were 0 bases for V and 5 bases for J; bases not matched to a gene: 4. CDR1 LNHNV and CDR2 YYDKDF come from the germline V gene (reference sequence). There are 15 residues in the CDR3. The full variable domain, in which reference TRBV15 and TRBJ1-2 provide the parts outside the CDR3, is DAMVIQNPRYQVTQFGKPVTLSCSQTLNHNVMYWYQQKSSQAPKLLFHYYDKDFNNEADTPDNFQSRRPNTSFCFLDIRSPGLGDTAMYLCATSRDQGTGYGYTFGSGTRLTVV.

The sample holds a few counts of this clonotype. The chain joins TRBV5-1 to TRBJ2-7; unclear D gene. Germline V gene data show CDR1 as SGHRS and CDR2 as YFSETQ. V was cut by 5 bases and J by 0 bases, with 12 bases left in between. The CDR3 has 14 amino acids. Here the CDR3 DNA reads TGCGCCAGCAGTCTCGGCCGCAGCTCCTACGAGCAGTACTTC. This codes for CASSLGRSSYEQYF.

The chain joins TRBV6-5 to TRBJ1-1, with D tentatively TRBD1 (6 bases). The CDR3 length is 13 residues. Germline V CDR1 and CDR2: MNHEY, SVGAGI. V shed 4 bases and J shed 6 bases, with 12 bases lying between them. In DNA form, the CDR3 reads TGTGCCAGCAGTTTAGGACAGTGGGCTGAAGCTTTCTTT. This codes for CASSLGQWAEAFF.

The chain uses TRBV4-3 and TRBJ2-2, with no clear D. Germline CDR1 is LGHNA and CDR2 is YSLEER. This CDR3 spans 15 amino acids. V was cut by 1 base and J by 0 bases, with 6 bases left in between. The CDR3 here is CASSQGLTNTGELFF. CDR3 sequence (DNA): TGCGCCAGCAGCCAAGGCCTTACGAACACCGGGGAGCTGTTTTTT.